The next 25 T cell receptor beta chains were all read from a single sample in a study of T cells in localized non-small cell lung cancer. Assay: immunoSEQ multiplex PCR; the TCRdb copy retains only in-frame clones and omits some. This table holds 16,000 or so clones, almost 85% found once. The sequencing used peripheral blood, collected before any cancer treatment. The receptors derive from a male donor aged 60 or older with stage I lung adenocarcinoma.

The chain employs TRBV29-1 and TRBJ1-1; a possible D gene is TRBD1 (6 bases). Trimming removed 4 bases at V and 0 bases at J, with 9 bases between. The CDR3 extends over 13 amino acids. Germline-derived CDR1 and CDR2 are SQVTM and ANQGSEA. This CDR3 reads CSVVTGMNTEAFF. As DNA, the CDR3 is TGCAGCGTTGTCACAGGGATGAACACTGAAGCTTTCTTT.

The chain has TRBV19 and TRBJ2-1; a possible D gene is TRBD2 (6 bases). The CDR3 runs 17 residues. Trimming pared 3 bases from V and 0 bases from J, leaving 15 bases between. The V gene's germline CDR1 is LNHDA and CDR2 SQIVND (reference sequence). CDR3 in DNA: TGTGCCAGTAGTATGGGGCGGGGCCCGAGCTCCTACAATGAGCAGTTCTTC. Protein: CASSMGRGPSSYNEQFF.

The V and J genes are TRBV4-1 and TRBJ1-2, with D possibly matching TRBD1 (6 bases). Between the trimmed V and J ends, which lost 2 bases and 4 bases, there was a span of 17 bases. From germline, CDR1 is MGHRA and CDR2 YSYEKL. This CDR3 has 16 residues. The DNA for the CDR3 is TGCGCCAGCAGCCAACAACAGGGTGGGGTTATCTATGGCTACACCTTC. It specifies CASSQQQGGVIYGYTF.

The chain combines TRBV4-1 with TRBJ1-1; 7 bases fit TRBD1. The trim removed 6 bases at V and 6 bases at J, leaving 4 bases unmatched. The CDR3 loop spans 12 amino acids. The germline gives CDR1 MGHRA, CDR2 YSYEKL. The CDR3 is CASRGGAAEAFF. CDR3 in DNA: TGCGCCAGCAGAGGGGGCGCCGCTGAAGCTTTCTTT.

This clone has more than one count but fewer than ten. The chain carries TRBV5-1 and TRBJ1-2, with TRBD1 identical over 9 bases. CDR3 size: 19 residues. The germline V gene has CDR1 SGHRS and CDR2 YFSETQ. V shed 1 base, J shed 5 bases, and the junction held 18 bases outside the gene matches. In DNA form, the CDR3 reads TGCGCCAGCAGCTTGAGCCTTTCAATCCCGGGACAGGGTATTTATGGCTACACCTTC. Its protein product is CASSLSLSIPGQGIYGYTF.

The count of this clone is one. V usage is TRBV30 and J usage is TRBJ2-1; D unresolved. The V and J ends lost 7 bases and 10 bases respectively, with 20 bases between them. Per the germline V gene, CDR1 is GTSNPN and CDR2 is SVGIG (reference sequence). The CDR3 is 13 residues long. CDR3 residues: CAFTPNARIEQFF. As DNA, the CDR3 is TGTGCCTTTACCCCGAACGCTAGAATCGAGCAGTTCTTC.

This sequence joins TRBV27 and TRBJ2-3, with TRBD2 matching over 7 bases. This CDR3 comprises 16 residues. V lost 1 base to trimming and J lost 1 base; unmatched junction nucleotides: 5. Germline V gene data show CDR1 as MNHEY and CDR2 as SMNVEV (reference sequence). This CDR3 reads CASSLFGGSGTDTQYF. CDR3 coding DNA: TGTGCCAGCAGTTTATTTGGCGGGAGTGGCACAGATACGCAGTATTTT.

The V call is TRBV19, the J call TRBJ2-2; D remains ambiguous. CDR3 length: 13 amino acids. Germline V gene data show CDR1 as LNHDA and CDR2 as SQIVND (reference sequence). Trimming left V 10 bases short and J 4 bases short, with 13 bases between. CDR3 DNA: TGTGCCACAACAACTCGGACCACCGGGGAGCTGTTTTTT. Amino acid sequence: CATTTRTTGELFF.

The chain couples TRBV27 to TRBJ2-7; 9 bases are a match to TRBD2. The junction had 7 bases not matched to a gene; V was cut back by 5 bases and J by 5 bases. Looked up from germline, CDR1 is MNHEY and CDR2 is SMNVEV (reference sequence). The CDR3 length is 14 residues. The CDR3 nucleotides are TGTGCCAGCAGTGCGGGACTAGCTTCCAACGAGCAGTACTTC. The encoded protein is CASSAGLASNEQYF.

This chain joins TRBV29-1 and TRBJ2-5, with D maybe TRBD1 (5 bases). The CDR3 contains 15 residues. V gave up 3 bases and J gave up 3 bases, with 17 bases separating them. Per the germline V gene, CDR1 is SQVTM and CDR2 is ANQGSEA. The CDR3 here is CSVEGRRSPKETQYF. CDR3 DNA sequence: TGCAGCGTTGAGGGGCGCAGGTCACCAAAAGAGACCCAGTACTTC.

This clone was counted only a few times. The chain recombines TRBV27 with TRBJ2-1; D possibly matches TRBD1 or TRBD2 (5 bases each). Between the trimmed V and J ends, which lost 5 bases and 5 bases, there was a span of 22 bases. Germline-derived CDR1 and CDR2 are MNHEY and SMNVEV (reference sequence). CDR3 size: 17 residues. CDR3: CASSHSRVGDWDNEQFF. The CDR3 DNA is TGTGCCAGCAGTCACTCGCGGGTGGGGGATTGGGACAATGAGCAGTTCTTC.

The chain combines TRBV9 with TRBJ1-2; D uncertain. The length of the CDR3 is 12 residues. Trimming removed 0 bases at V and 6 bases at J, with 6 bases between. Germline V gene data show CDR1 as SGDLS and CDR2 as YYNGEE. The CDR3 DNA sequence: TGTGCCAGCAGCGTAGCGGGAGATGGCTACACCTTC. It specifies CASSVAGDGYTF.

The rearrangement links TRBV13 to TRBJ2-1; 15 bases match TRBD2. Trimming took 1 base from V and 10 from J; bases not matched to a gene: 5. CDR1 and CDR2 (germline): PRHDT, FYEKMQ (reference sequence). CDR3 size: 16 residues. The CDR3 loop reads CASSLASGLAGGEQFF. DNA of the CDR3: TGTGCCAGCAGCTTAGCCTCAGGACTAGCGGGGGGGGAGCAGTTCTTC.

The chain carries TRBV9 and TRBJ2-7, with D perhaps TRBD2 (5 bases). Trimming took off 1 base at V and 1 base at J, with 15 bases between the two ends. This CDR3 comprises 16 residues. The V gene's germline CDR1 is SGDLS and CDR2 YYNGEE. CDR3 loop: CASSVTNGVESYEQYF. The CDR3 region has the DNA TGTGCCAGCAGCGTAACGAACGGGGTTGAATCCTACGAGCAGTACTTC.

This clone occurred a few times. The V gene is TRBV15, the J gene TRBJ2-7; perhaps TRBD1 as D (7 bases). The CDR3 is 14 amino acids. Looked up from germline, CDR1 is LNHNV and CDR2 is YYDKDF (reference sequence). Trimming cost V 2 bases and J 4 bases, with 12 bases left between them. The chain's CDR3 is CATSRQGGRYEQYF. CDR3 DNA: TGTGCCACCAGCAGACAGGGGGGCAGGTACGAGCAGTACTTC.

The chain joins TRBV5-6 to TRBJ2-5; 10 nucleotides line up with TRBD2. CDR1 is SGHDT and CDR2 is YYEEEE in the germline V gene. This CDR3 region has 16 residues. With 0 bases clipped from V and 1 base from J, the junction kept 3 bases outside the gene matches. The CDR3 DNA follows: TGTGCCAGCAGCTTGGTAGCGGGAGGCTTCCAAGAGACCCAGTACTTC. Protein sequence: CASSLVAGGFQETQYF.

CDR3 nucleotides: TGCGCCAGCAGCCTACTTCTAGCGGGAGTATCCGGGGAGCTGTTTTTT. As protein: CASSLLLAGVSGELFF. The chain recombines TRBV5-1 with TRBJ2-2, with TRBD2 matching 10 bases. V was clipped by 4 bases and J by 6 bases; unmatched bases: 9. This CDR3 spans 16 amino acids. CDR1 and CDR2 (germline): SGHRS, YFSETQ.

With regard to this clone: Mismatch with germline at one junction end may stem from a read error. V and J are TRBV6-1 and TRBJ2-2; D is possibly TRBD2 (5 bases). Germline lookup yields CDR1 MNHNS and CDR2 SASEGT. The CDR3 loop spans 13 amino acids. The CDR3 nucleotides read TGTGCCAGCAGTCGACATACTCACCGGGGAGCTGTTTTT. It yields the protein CASSRHTHRGAVF.

The CDR3 loop is CASSQSRDVVIYEQYF. CDR3 DNA: TGTGCCAGCAGTCAGAGCCGGGACGTAGTAATCTACGAGCAGTACTTC. The chain carries TRBV2 and TRBJ2-7; TRBD1 or TRBD2 may be the D gene (5 bases each). The V gene's germline CDR1 is SNHLY and CDR2 FYNNEI. The CDR3 sequence is 16 residues long. V was trimmed by 5 bases and J by 3 bases, leaving 20 bases between them.

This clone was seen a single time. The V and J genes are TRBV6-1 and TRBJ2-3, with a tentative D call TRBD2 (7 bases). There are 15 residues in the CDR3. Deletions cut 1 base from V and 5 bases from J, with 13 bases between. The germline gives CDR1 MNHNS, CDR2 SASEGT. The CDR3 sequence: CASSEVRGRGDTQYF. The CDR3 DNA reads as TGTGCCAGCAGTGAAGTAAGGGGGAGGGGAGATACGCAGTATTTT.

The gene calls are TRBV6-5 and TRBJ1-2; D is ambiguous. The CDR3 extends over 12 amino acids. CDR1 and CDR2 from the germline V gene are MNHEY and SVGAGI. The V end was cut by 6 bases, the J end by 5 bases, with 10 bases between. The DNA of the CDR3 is TGTGCCAGCAGCGAAGCGACATATGGCTACACCTTC. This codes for CASSEATYGYTF.

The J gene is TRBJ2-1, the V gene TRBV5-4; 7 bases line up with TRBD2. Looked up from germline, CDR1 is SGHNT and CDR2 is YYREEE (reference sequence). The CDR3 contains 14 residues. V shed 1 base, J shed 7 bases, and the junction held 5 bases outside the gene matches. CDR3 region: CASSLNGGKNEQFF. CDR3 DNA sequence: TGTGCCAGCAGCTTGAACGGGGGGAAGAATGAGCAGTTCTTC.

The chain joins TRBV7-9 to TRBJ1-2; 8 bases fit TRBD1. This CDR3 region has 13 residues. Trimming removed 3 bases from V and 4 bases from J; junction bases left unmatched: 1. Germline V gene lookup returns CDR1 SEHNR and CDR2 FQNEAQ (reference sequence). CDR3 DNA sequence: TGTGCCAGCAGCTTGGACAGGGTCTATGGCTACACCTTC. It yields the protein CASSLDRVYGYTF.

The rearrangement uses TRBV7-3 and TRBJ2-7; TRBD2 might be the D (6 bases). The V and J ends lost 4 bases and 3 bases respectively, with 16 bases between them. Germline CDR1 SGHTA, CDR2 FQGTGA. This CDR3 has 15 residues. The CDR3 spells CASSSLSGRIYEQYF. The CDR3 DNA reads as TGTGCCAGCAGCTCTCTCAGCGGGCGAATCTACGAGCAGTACTTC. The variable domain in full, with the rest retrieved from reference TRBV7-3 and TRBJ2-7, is GAGVSQTPSNKVTEKGKYVELRCDPISGHTALYWYRQSLGQGPEFLIYFQGTGAADDSGLPNDRFFAVRPEGSVSTLKIQRTERGDSAVYLCASSSLSGRIYEQYFGPGTRLTVT.

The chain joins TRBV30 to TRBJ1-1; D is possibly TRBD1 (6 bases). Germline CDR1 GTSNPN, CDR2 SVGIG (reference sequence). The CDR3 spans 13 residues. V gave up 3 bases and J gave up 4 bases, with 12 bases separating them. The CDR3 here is CAWRTRGITEAFF. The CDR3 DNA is TGTGCCTGGAGGACCAGGGGTATCACTGAAGCTTTCTTT.